The clone carrying this T cell receptor (beta chain) was seen at least ten times. The antigen is not known. Time point given: sample taken at primary tumor resection. Sequencing of whole RNA from tumor, nontumor lung or frozen PBMC involved no sorting. A total of more than 65 untreated early-stage non-small cell lung cancer patients served as donors. These data come from a study of spatial heterogeneity in lung cancer. As for the study in general: On average, each unique TCR and UMI combination appeared more than ten times in raw reads. Study-level results: At resection, ubiquitous expanded tumor TCRs appeared in blood more than at follow-up.

TCRdb re-called the 5' RACE reads with MiXCR, one entry per CDR3 protein. The table records 40,000 or so distinct CDR3 sequences, around 5% of them present only once. The V gene's germline CDR1 is SGDLS and CDR2 YYNGEE. The CDR3 length is 18 residues. V lost 0 bases and J lost 1, with 14 bases in between. This TCR was recovered from a female donor with early-stage non-small cell lung cancer. The gene calls are TRBV9 and TRBJ1-6; weak D call: TRBD1 (6 bases). Material: PBMCs, obtained at surgery. The CDR3 spells CASSVDPIGQSYNSPLHF. CDR3 nucleotides: TGTGCCAGCAGCGTAGACCCAATCGGACAGTCCTATAATTCACCCCTCCACTTT.